This T cell receptor beta chain was profiled in a study of T-cell reconstitution after alpha-beta-depleted transplantation in children. Molecular barcoding with unique molecular identifiers was used for the TCRbeta library. TCRdb ran MiXCR on the PCR reads and lists one entry per CDR3 protein. The sample holds roughly 170,000 distinct CDR3 sequences; approximately 7% are singletons and the top ten take roughly 3%. The CDR3 extends over 13 amino acids. The ends were cut back, 1 base at V and 4 bases at J, with 10 bases in the middle. From germline, CDR1 is DFQATT and CDR2 SNEGSKA (reference sequence). This clonotype was detected many times.

The sequenced sample was PBMCs from the stem cell graft donor, obtained from the stem cell graft. The chain joins TRBV20-1 to TRBJ1-1; D possibly corresponds to TRBD1 (6 bases). The clonotype comes from a human donor who donated a stem cell graft to a child with Wiskott-Aldrich syndrome. The CDR3 nucleotides read TGCAGTGCTAGAGTCGGGACACTCACTGAAGCTTTCTTT. Translating it yields CSARVGTLTEAFF.